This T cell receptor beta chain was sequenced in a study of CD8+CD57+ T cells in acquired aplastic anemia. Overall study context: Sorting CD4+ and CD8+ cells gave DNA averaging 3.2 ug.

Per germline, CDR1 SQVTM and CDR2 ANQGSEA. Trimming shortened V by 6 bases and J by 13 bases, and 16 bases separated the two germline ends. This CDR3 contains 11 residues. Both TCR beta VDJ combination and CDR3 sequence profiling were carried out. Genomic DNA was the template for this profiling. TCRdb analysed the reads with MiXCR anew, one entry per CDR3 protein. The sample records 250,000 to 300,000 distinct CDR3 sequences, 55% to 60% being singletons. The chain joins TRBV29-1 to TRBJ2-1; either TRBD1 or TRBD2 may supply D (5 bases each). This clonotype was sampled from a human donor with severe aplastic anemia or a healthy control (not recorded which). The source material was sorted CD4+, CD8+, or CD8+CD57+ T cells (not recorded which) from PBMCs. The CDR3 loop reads CSVLSRGDQFF. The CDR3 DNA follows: TGCAGCGTCCTAAGTCGGGGCGATCAGTTCTTC.